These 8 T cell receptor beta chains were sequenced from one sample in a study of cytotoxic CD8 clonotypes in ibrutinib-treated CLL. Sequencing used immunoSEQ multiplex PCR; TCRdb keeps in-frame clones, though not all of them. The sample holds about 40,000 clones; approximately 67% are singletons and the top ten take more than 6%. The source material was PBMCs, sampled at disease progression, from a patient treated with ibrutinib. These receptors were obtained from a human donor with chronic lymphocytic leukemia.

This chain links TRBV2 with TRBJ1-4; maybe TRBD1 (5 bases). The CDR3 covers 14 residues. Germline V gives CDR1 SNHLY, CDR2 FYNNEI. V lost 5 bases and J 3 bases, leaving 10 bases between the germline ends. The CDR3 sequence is CASSRDGANEKLFF. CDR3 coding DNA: TGTGCCAGCAGTCGGGACGGGGCTAATGAAAAACTGTTTTTT.

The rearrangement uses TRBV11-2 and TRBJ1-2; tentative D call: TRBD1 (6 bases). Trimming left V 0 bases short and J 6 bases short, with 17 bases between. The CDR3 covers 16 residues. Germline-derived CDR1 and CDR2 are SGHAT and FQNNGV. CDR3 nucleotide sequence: TGTGCCAGCAGCTTAGAGCTTTCTGGGGGGCGGAATGGCTACACCTTC. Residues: CASSLELSGGRNGYTF.

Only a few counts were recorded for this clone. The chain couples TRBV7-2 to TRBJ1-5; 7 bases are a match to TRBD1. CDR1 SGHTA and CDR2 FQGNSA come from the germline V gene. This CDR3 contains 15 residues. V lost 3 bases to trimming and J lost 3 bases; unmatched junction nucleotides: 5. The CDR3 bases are TGTGCCAGCAGCTTGTGGGGGACAGCCAATCAGCCCCAGCATTTT. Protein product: CASSLWGTANQPQHF. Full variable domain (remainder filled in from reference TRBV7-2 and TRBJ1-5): GAGVSQSPSNKVTEKGKDVELRCDPISGHTALYWYRQSLGQGLEFLIYFQGNSAPDKSGLPSDRFSAERTGGSVSTLTIQRTQQEDSAVYLCASSLWGTANQPQHFGDGTRLSIL.

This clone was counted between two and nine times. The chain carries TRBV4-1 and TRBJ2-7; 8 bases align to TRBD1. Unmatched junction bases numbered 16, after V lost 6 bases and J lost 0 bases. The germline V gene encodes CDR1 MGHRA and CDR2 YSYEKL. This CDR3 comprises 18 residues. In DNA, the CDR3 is TGCGCCAGCAGTCTCGCCGGGACAGGCTTTTATAGCTCCTACGAGCAGTACTTC. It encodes CASSLAGTGFYSSYEQYF.

The CDR3 sequence: CSVVDQRKANEQFF. Written as DNA, the CDR3 is TGCAGCGTTGTGGATCAGCGGAAAGCCAATGAGCAGTTCTTC. The chain recombines TRBV29-1 with TRBJ2-1; the D gene is possibly TRBD2 (5 bases). Germline-derived CDR1 and CDR2 are SQVTM and ANQGSEA. This CDR3 has 14 amino acids. V lost 4 bases and J 6 bases, leaving 16 bases between the germline ends.

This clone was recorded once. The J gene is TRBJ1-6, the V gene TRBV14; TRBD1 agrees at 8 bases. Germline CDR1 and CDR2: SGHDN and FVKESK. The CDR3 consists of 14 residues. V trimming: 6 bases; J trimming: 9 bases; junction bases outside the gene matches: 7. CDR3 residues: CASRYRGDSSPLHF. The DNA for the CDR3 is TGTGCCAGCAGGTACAGGGGGGATAGTTCACCCCTCCACTTT.

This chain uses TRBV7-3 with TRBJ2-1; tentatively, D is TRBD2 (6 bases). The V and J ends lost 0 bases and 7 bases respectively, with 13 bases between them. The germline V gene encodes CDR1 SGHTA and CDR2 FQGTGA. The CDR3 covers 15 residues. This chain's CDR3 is CASSLTLASGNEQFF. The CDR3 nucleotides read TGTGCCAGCAGCTTAACACTAGCCTCTGGGAATGAGCAGTTCTTC.

In DNA, the CDR3 is TGTGCCTGGAGTCGTGCGCCTAATGAAAAACTGTTTTTT. This codes for CAWSRAPNEKLFF. This rearrangement joins TRBV30 to TRBJ1-4; D not certain. Trimming took off 2 bases at V and 3 bases at J, with 7 bases between the two ends. In germline, CDR1 is GTSNPN, CDR2 SVGIG (reference sequence). The CDR3 contains 13 residues.